This entry lists 19 T cell receptor beta chains sequenced from one sample in a study of blood T cell repertoires in COVID-19. Here immunoSEQ multiplex PCR was the method, and the copy in TCRdb shows in-frame clones only, minus some. This sample has approximately 99,000 clones, with more than 65% found just once. Sequencing was carried out using peripheral blood. Receptors originate from a woman older than 75 with active or convalescent COVID-19.

This sequence joins TRBV9 and TRBJ2-3; D remains unclear. The CDR3 length is 13 residues. Germline V lookup: CDR1 SGDLS, CDR2 YYNGEE. Trimming pared 0 bases from V and 2 bases from J, leaving 4 bases between. CDR3 loop: CASSVGATDTQYF. DNA for the CDR3: TGTGCCAGCAGCGTAGGGGCCACAGATACGCAGTATTTT.

The V gene is TRBV2, the J gene TRBJ2-2; D is undetermined. The V and J ends lost 8 bases and 1 base respectively, with 5 bases between them. CDR3 length equals 12 residues. Germline CDR1 reads SNHLY; CDR2 reads FYNNEI. The CDR3 nucleotides read TGTGCCAGCGGGCAGAACACCGGGGAGCTGTTTTTT. Translating gives CASGQNTGELFF.

The J gene is TRBJ1-1, the V gene TRBV10-1, with unresolved D. V was cut by 7 bases and J by 1 base, with 13 bases left in between. Germline CDR1 WNHNN, CDR2 SYGVQD (reference sequence). This CDR3 is 14 amino acids long. The CDR3 is CASTSCGENTEAFF. CDR3 DNA sequence: TGCGCCAGCACTTCTTGTGGAGAGAACACTGAAGCTTTCTTT.

CDR3: CASSLGPGQAVFGEQYF. Here the CDR3 DNA reads TGTGCCAGCAGCTTGGGGCCGGGACAGGCAGTTTTCGGCGAGCAGTACTTC. The V call is TRBV5-4, the J call TRBJ2-7, with 8 bases fitting TRBD1. Trimming at V came to 0 bases and at J to 6 bases, leaving 14 bases not matched to a gene. The CDR3 is 17 residues long. Looked up from germline, CDR1 is SGHNT and CDR2 is YYREEE (reference sequence).

The chain employs TRBV18 and TRBJ2-5; D is uncertain. This CDR3 comprises 15 residues. Deletions cut 0 bases from V and 4 bases from J, with 12 bases between. CDR1 and CDR2 from the germline V gene are KGHSH and LQKENI. Written as DNA, the CDR3 is TGTGCCAGCTCACCACCGAGTCGTGGTTCAGAGACCCAGTACTTC. Translated, it gives CASSPPSRGSETQYF.

The chain employs TRBV27 and TRBJ1-4, with D maybe TRBD1 (6 bases). V lost 5 bases, J lost 3 bases, and 10 bases lay in between. Germline V lookup: CDR1 MNHEY, CDR2 SMNVEV (reference sequence). CDR3 size: 14 residues. The CDR3 region has the DNA TGTGCCAGCAGTAATCAGGGGCCTAATGAAAAACTGTTTTTT. The encoded protein is CASSNQGPNEKLFF.

This clone was picked up one time. The chain has TRBV18 and TRBJ2-5; the match to TRBD2 covers 10 bases. Looked up from germline, CDR1 is KGHSH and CDR2 is LQKENI. The CDR3 totals 15 residues. The V segment lost 3 bases and the J segment 4 bases; nucleotides outside the gene matches: 5. CDR3 nucleotides: TGTGCCAGCTCACCGGCTAGCGGGAGTCGAGAGACCCAGTACTTC. Its translation is CASSPASGSRETQYF.

The chain uses TRBV18 and TRBJ2-3; TRBD1 agrees at 7 bases. Germline-derived CDR1 and CDR2 are KGHSH and LQKENI. CDR3 length: 16 residues. The J segment lost 2 bases and the V segment lost 2 bases, leaving 7 bases of the junction unmatched. The CDR3 DNA sequence: TGTGCCAGCTCACCATTGGCAGGGGGTATCACAGATACGCAGTATTTT. Protein: CASSPLAGGITDTQYF. Full variable domain (outside the CDR3, taken from reference TRBV18 and TRBJ2-3): NAGVMQNPRHLVRRRGQEARLRCSPMKGHSHVYWYRQLPEEGLKFMVYLQKENIIDESGMPKERFSAEFPKEGPSILRIQQVVRGDSAAYFCASSPLAGGITDTQYFGPGTRLTVL.

This chain links TRBV4-1 with TRBJ1-5; D possibly corresponds to TRBD1 (6 bases). Germline V gives CDR1 MGHRA, CDR2 YSYEKL. V was cut by 3 bases and J by 6 bases, with 12 bases left in between. This CDR3 region has 14 residues. Written as DNA, the CDR3 is TGCGCCAGCAGCCACCCACAGGGAAGTCAGCCCCAGCATTTT. Amino acids: CASSHPQGSQPQHF.

The V and J genes are TRBV7-3 and TRBJ2-5; 7 nucleotides agree with TRBD1. The CDR3 is 16 amino acids. The ends lost 4 bases at V and 1 base at J; junction bases unmatched: 9. CDR1 is SGHTA and CDR2 is FQGTGA in the germline V gene. CDR3 sequence: CASSSLGRQGQETQYF. Here the CDR3 DNA reads TGTGCCAGCAGCTCCTTGGGGCGACAGGGCCAAGAGACCCAGTACTTC.

The chain uses TRBV7-6 and TRBJ2-7; D gene ambiguous. V was cut by 1 base and J by 6 bases, with 13 bases left in between. The length of the CDR3 is 14 residues. Germline V gene data show CDR1 as SGHVS and CDR2 as FNYEAQ. The CDR3 nucleotides read TGTGCCAGCAGCTTAGTGGGCGAATGGCGCGAGCAGTACTTC. Amino acids: CASSLVGEWREQYF.

V usage is TRBV2 and J usage is TRBJ1-3; 7 positions agree with TRBD1. Trimming at V came to 5 bases and at J to 3 bases, leaving 7 bases not matched to a gene. Germline V gene sequence: CDR1 SNHLY, CDR2 FYNNEI. The CDR3 spans 15 residues. DNA of the CDR3: TGTGCCAGCAGTCTGACAGGGAACTTTGGAAACACCATATATTTT. As protein: CASSLTGNFGNTIYF. Based on the CDR3 plus reference TRBV2 and TRBJ1-3, the full variable domain is EPEVTQTPSHQVTQMGQEVILRCVPISNHLYFYWYRQILGQKVEFLVSFYNNEISEKSEIFDDQFSVERPDGSNFTLKIRSTKLEDSAMYFCASSLTGNFGNTIYFGEGSWLTVV.

This clone was detected only a few times. This rearrangement joins TRBV7-2 to TRBJ2-1, with TRBD2 identical over 14 bases. This CDR3 is built from 16 residues. CDR1 and CDR2 (germline): SGHTA, FQGNSA. V gave up 5 bases and J gave up 8 bases; unmatched junction bases: 8. The DNA for the CDR3 is TGTGCCAGCAGCCCCCGACTAGCGGGAGGGCGGGATGAGCAGTTCTTC. Its translation is CASSPRLAGGRDEQFF.

This chain uses TRBV27 with TRBJ2-1, with D possibly being TRBD2 (5 bases). Trimming pared 8 bases from V and 9 bases from J, leaving 11 bases between. This CDR3 region has 11 residues. CDR1 and CDR2 (germline): MNHEY, SMNVEV (reference sequence). CDR3 bases: TGTGCCAGCGGGTCCCGGGGTGAGCAGTTCTTC. The encoded protein is CASGSRGEQFF.

This clone came up once. V is TRBV5-1 and J is TRBJ2-5; TRBD2 aligns across 7 bases. Germline-derived CDR1 and CDR2 are SGHRS and YFSETQ. The CDR3 covers 17 residues. After removal of 0 bases from V and 5 bases from J, the junction contained 13 bases not matched to a gene. Written as DNA, the CDR3 is TGCGCCAGCAGCTTGGGACTAGCTTCCCAAGGATCGGAGACCCAGTACTTC. Its protein is CASSLGLASQGSETQYF. Combining the CDR3 with reference TRBV5-1 and TRBJ2-5 gives the whole variable domain KAGVTQTPRYLIKTRGQQVTLSCSPISGHRSVSWYQQTPGQGLQFLFEYFSETQRNKGNFPGRFSGRQFSNSRSEMNVSTLELGDSALYLCASSLGLASQGSETQYFGPGTRLLVL.

The chain couples TRBV6-5 to TRBJ1-5, with 8 bases matching TRBD1. Germline values: CDR1 MNHEY, CDR2 SVGAGI. J gave up 7 bases and V 10 bases, and 9 bases lay outside the gene matches. The CDR3 runs to 13 residues. The CDR3 DNA reads TGTGCCACTGGACAGGGAATATCCCAGCCCCAGCATTTT. Encoded protein: CATGQGISQPQHF.

The chain couples TRBV2 to TRBJ2-7; TRBD1 matches 8 bases. Germline V gene sequence: CDR1 SNHLY, CDR2 FYNNEI. Trimming cost V 6 bases and J 13 bases; bases outside gene matches: 5. The CDR3 is made up of 10 amino acids. Here the CDR3 DNA reads TGTGCCAGCAGGTCTGGACAGGGTTACTTC. Amino acid sequence: CASRSGQGYF.

The chain uses TRBV19 and TRBJ1-5; perhaps TRBD1 as D (5 bases). Germline V CDR1 and CDR2: LNHDA, SQIVND (reference sequence). The CDR3 contains 14 residues. V lost 3 bases, J lost 6 bases, and 12 bases lay in between. The CDR3 sequence is CASSISQGGQPQHF. CDR3 coding DNA: TGTGCCAGTAGTATCTCCCAGGGCGGTCAGCCCCAGCATTTT.

J is TRBJ2-3 and V is TRBV2; 12 nucleotides align to TRBD2. V gave up 9 bases and J gave up 0 bases; unmatched junction bases: 13. Germline V gene sequence: CDR1 SNHLY, CDR2 FYNNEI. This CDR3 has 18 residues. The CDR3 DNA follows: TGTGCCAGAAGCGCCTTGACCGGGACTAGCGGGAGCACAGATACGCAGTATTTT. As protein: CARSALTGTSGSTDTQYF. Based on the CDR3 plus reference TRBV2 and TRBJ2-3, the full variable domain is EPEVTQTPSHQVTQMGQEVILRCVPISNHLYFYWYRQILGQKVEFLVSFYNNEISEKSEIFDDQFSVERPDGSNFTLKIRSTKLEDSAMYFCARSALTGTSGSTDTQYFGPGTRLTVL.